This T cell receptor (beta chain) was observed in a study of blood T cells in healthy people across ages. The study, taken as a whole, reports: The diversity estimates, figures obtained from one million T cells, were considered underestimates.

A second PCR of 7 to 11 cycles used a sample-barcoded 5' primer and a J-beta primer mix. TCRdb fed the 5' RACE reads into MiXCR, producing one record per CDR3 protein. The data contain roughly 680,000 distinct CDR3 sequences, roughly half of them singletons. This clonotype was counted at least ten times. Its specificity is not known. Looked up from germline, CDR1 is SGHTA and CDR2 is FQGNSA. Trimming cost V 5 bases and J 6 bases; bases outside gene matches: 9. This CDR3 contains 15 residues. The sample was blood. V gene TRBV7-2 combines with J gene TRBJ2-7; 11 positions match TRBD2. The TCR sequence derives from a woman older than 75 in good health. CDR3 bases: TGTGCCAGCAGCACCTTAGCGGGAGGGCCGAGCGAGCAGTACTTC. Translated: CASSTLAGGPSEQYF.